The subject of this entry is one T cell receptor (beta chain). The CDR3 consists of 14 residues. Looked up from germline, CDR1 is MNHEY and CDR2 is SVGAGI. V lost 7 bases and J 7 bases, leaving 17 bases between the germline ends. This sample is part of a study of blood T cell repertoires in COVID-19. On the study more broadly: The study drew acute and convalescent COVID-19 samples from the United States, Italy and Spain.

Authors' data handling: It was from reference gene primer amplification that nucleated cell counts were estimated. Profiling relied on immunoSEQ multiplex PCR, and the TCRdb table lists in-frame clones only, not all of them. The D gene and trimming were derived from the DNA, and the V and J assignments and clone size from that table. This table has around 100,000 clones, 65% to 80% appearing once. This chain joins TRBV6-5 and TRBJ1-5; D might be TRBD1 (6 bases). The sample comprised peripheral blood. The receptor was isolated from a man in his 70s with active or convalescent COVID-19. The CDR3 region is CASKKTQGYQPQHF. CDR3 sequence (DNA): TGTGCCAGCAAGAAGACACAGGGATACCAGCCCCAGCATTTT.